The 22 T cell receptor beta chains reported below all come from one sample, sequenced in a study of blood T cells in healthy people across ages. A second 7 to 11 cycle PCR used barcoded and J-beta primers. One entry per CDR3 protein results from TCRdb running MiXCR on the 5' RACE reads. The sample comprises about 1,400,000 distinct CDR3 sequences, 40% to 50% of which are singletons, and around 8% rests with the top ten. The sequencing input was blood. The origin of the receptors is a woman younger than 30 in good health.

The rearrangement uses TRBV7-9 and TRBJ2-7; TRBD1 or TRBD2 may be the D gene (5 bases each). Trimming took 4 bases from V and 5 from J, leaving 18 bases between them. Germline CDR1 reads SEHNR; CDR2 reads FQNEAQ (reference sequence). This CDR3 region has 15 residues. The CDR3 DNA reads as TGTGCCAGCAGCTATAGGGGCCGGGGTACCGACGAGCAGTACTTC. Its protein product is CASSYRGRGTDEQYF. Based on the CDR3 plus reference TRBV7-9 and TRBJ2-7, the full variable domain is DTGVSQNPRHKITKRGQNVTFRCDPISEHNRLYWYRQTLGQGPEFLTYFQNEAQLEKSRLLSDRFSAERPKGSFSTLEIQRTEQGDSAMYLCASSYRGRGTDEQYFGPGTRLTVT.

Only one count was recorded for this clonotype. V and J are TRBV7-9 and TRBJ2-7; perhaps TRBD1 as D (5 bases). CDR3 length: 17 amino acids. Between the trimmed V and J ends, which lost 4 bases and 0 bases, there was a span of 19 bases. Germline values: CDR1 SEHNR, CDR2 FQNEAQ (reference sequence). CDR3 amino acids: CASSSKPGSYYSYEQYF. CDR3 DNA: TGTGCCAGCAGCTCTAAACCAGGGTCCTACTACTCCTACGAGCAGTACTTC. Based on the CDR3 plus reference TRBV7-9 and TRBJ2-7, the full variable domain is DTGVSQNPRHKITKRGQNVTFRCDPISEHNRLYWYRQTLGQGPEFLTYFQNEAQLEKSRLLSDRFSAERPKGSFSTLEIQRTEQGDSAMYLCASSSKPGSYYSYEQYFGPGTRLTVT.

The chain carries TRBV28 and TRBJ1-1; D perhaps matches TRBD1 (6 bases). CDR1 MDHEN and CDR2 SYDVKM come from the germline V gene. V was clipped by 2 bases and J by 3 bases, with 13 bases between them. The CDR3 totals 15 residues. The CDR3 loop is CASSLLRGADTEAFF. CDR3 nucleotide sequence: TGTGCCAGCAGTTTACTCAGGGGCGCGGACACTGAAGCTTTCTTT.

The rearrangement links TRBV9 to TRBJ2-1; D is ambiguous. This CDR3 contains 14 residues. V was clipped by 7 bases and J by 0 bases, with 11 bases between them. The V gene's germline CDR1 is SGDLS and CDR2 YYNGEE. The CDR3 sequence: CASGAEPSYNEQFF. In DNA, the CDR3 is TGTGCCAGCGGCGCGGAGCCCTCCTACAATGAGCAGTTCTTC.

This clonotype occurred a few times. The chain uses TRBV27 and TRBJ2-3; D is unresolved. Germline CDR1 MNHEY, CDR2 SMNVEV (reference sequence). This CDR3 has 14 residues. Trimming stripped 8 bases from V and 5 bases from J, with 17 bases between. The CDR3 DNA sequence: TGTGCCAGCTACAAGGAAGGTGCGGTAGATACGCAGTATTTT. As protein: CASYKEGAVDTQYF.

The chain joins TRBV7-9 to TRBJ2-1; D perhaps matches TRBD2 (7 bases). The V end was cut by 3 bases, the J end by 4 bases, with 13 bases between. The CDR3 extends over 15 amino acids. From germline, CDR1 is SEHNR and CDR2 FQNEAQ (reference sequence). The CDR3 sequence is CASSFRGALYNEQFF. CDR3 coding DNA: TGTGCCAGCAGCTTCCGGGGGGCCCTTTACAATGAGCAGTTCTTC.

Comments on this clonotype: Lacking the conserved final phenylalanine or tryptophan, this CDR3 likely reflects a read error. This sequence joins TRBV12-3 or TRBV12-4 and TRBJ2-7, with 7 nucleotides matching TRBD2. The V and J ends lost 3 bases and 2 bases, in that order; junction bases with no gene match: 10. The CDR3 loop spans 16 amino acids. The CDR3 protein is CASSFSAGTTTYEQYI. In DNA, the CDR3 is TGTGCCAGCAGTTTCTCCGCCGGGACTACGACCTACGAGCAGTACATC.

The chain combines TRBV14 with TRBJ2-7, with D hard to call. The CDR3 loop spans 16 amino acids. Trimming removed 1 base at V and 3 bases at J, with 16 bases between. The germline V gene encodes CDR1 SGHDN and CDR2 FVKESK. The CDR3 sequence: CASSQVRSRTHYEQYF. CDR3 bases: TGTGCCAGCAGCCAAGTGAGGTCCAGAACGCACTACGAGCAGTACTTC.

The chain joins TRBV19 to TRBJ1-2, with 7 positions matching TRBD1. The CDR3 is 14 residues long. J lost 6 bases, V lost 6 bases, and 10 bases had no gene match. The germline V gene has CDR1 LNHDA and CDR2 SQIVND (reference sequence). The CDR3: CASRSDRFFHGYTF. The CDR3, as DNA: TGTGCCAGTAGGTCGGACAGGTTTTTCCATGGCTACACCTTC.

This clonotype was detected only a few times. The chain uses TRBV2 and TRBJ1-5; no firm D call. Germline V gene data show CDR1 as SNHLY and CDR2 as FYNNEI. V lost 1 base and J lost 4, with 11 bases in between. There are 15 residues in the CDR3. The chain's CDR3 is CASSEEGSLNQPQHF. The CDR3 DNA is TGTGCCAGCAGTGAAGAGGGATCCCTTAATCAGCCCCAGCATTTT.

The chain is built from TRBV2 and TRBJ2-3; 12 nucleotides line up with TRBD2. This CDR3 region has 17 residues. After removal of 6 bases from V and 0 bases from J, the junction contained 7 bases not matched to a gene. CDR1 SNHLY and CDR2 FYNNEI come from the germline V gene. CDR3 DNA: TGTGCCAGCAGGACTCCCGGGACTAGCGGGAGCACAGATACGCAGTATTTT. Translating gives CASRTPGTSGSTDTQYF.

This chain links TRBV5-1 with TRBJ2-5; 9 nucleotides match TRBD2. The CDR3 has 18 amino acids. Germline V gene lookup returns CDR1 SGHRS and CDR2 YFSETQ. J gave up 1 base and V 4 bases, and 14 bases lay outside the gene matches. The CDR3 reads CASSTGRWLAGSQETQYF. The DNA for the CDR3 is TGCGCCAGCAGCACCGGGCGTTGGCTAGCGGGGTCCCAAGAGACCCAGTACTTC.

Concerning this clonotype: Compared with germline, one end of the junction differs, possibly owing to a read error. This CDR3 reads CASSYGGVYNSPLHF. The CDR3 DNA sequence: TGTGCCAGCAGTTACGGCGGAGTCTATAATTCGCCCCTCCACTTT. The chain has TRBV6-6 and TRBJ1-6; D unclear. Germline V CDR1 and CDR2: MNHNY, SVGAGI (reference sequence). This CDR3 is 15 amino acids long.

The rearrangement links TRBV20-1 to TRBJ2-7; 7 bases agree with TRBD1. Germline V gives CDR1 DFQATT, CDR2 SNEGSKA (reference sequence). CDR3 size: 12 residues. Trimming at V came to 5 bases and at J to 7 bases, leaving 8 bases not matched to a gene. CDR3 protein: CSAWDSYNEQYF. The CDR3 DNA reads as TGCAGTGCTTGGGACAGTTACAATGAGCAGTACTTC.

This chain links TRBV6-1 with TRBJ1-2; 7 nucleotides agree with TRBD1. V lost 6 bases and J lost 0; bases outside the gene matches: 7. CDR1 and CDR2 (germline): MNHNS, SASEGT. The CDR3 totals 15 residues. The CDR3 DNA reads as TGTGCCAGCAGCCAGGACAGGCTTTCTAACTATGGCTACACCTTC. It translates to CASSQDRLSNYGYTF.

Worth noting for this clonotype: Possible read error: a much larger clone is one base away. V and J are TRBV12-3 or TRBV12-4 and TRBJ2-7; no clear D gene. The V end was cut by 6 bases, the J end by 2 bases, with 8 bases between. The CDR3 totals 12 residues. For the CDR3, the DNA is TGTGCCAGCAGCCCAGAACCCTACGAGCAGTACTTC. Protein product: CASSPEPYEQYF.

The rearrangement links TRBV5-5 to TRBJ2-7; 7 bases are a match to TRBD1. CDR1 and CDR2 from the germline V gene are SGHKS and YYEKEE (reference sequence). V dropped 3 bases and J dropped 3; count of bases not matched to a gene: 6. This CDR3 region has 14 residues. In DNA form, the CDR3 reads TGTGCCAGCAGCTGGGGGACAGCGGACTACGAGCAGTACTTC. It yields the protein CASSWGTADYEQYF. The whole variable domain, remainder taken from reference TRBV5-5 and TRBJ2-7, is DAGVTQSPTHLIKTRGQQVTLRCSPISGHKSVSWYQQVLGQGPQFIFQYYEKEERGRGNFPDRFSARQFPNYSSELNVNALLLGDSALYLCASSWGTADYEQYFGPGTRLTVT.

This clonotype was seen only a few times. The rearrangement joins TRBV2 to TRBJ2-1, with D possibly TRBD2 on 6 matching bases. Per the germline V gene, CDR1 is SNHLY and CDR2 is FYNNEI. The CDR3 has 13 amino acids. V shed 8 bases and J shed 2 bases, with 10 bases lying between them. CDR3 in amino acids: CASQEGPYNEQFF. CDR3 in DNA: TGTGCCAGCCAGGAGGGCCCCTACAATGAGCAGTTCTTC.

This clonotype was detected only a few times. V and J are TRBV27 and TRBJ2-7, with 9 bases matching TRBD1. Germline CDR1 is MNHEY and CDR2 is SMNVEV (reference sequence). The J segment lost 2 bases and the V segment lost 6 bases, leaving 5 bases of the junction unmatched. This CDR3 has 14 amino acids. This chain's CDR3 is CASRGQGTTYEQYF. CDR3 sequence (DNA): TGTGCCAGCAGAGGACAGGGGACGACCTACGAGCAGTACTTC.

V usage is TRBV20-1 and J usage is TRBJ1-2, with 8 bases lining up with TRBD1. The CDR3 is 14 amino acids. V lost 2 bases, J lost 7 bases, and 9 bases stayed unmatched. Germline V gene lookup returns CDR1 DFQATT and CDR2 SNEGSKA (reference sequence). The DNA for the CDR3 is TGCAGTGCTAGACCGGACAGGGTCGATCGTGGCTACACCTTC. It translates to CSARPDRVDRGYTF.

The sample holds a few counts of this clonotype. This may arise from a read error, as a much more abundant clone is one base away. The CDR3 here is CASSEETQFF. CDR3 nucleotides: TGTGCCAGCAGTGAAGAGACCCAGTTCTTC. V is TRBV2 and J is TRBJ2-1; D gene ambiguous. This CDR3 spans 10 amino acids. Germline V CDR1 and CDR2: SNHLY, FYNNEI. With 1 base removed from V and 13 bases from J, the gap between germline ends came to 5 bases.

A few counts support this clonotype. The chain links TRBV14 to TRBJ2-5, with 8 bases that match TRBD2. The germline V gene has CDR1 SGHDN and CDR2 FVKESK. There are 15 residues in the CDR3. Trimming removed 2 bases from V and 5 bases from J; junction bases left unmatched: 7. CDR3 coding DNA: TGTGCCAGCAGCCAAAGCGGGACTAGTTCCGAGACCCAGTACTTC. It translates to CASSQSGTSSETQYF.